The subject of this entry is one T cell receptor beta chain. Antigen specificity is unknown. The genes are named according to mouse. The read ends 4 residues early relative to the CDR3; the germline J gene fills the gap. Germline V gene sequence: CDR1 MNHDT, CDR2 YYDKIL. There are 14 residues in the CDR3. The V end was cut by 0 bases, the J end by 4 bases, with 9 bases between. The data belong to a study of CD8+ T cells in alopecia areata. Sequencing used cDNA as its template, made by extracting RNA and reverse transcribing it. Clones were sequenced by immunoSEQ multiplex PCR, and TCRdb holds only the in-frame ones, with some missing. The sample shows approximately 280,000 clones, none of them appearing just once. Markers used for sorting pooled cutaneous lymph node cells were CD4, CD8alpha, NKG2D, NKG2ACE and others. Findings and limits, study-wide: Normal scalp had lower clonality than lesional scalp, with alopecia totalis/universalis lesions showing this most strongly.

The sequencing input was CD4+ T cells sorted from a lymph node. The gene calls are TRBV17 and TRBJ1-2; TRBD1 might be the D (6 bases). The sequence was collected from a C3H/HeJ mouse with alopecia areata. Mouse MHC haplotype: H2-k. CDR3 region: CASSREPGASDYTF. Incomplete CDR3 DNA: TGTGCTAGCAGTAGAGAGCCAGGGGCCTCC.